A selection of T cell receptor beta chains follows, all from one sample in a study of blood T cell repertoires in COVID-19. Clones were sequenced by immunoSEQ multiplex PCR, and TCRdb holds only the in-frame ones, with some missing. The profile covers roughly 120,000 clones, with just under 85% appearing a single time and 7.5% taken by the ten largest. Source material: peripheral blood. All receptors come from a man aged 65 to 79 with active or convalescent COVID-19. Both conserved end residues are part of each CDR3. The D gene is left open where the match is weak. Clone size appears in some rows only: once, few, many, or a class for an expanded clone.

v_gene	d_gene	j_gene	abundance	CDR3aa	CDR3nt
TRBV5-6	.	TRBJ2-6	.	CASSLGSSGANVLTF	TGTGCCAGCAGCTTGGGTAGCTCTGGGGCCAACGTCCTGACTTTC
TRBV18	.	TRBJ2-7	.	CASSPLTHEQYF	TGTGCCAGCTCACCCTTGACACACGAGCAGTACTTC
TRBV5-4	TRBD2	TRBJ2-7	.	CASSSGASGGSYEQYF	TGTGCCAGCAGCTCGGGCGCTAGCGGGGGCTCCTACGAGCAGTACTTC
TRBV9	TRBD2	TRBJ2-1	.	CASSVGTSAAYNEQFF	TGTGCCAGCAGCGTAGGGACTAGCGCTGCCTACAATGAGCAGTTCTTC
TRBV7-2	.	TRBJ1-3	once	CASSLTPRAGNTIYF	TGTGCCAGCAGCTTAACCCCCAGGGCTGGAAACACCATATATTTT
TRBV5-1	TRBD2	TRBJ2-2	few	CASSWTSGSTGELFF	TGCGCCAGCAGCTGGACTAGCGGGAGCACCGGGGAGCTGTTTTTT
TRBV6-5	TRBD1	TRBJ1-2	.	CASSSQGGVYGYTF	TGTGCCAGCAGTTCCCAGGGGGGAGTCTATGGCTACACCTTC
TRBV3-1/TRBV3-2	.	TRBJ2-7	.	CASSHTPDSPYEQYF	TGTGCCAGCAGCCATACTCCGGACAGCCCCTACGAGCAGTACTTC
TRBV6-1	.	TRBJ2-6	.	CASSEGPPGSGANVLTF	TGTGCCAGCAGTGAAGGGCCCCCGGGCTCTGGGGCCAACGTCCTGACTTTC
TRBV19	TRBD2	TRBJ2-2	.	CASSIGGSFANTGELFF	TGTGCCAGTAGTATTGGCGGGAGCTTTGCGAACACCGGGGAGCTGTTTTTT
TRBV5-1	.	TRBJ2-5	.	CATSDRGETQYF	TGCGCCACTTCGGACAGAGGAGAGACCCAGTACTTC
TRBV7-2	TRBD1	TRBJ2-1	.	CASSLGQGRYNEQFF	TGTGCCAGCAGCTTAGGACAGGGGCGGTACAATGAGCAGTTCTTC
TRBV27	.	TRBJ1-5	.	CASGWNSYQPQHF	TGTGCCAGCGGGTGGAACAGCTATCAGCCCCAGCATTTT
TRBV28	.	TRBJ1-1	once	CASSLSVGNTEAFF	TGTGCCAGCAGTTTAAGCGTCGGGAACACTGAAGCTTTCTTT
TRBV10-2	.	TRBJ2-2	once	CASSSRSGRDYGGELFF	TGCGCCAGCAGTTCTCGGTCGGGGCGGGATTACGGGGGGGAGCTGTTTTTT
TRBV2	TRBD2	TRBJ2-5	.	CASSGERLAGKETQYF	TGTGCCAGCAGTGGGGAGAGACTAGCGGGAAAAGAGACCCAGTACTTC
TRBV18	.	TRBJ1-1	.	CASSPREVPTEAFF	TGTGCCAGCTCACCACGTGAGGTGCCCACTGAAGCTTTCTTT
TRBV28	.	TRBJ1-2	.	CASSTPGGSDYGYTF	TGTGCCAGCAGTACCCCGGGGGGGTCGGACTATGGCTACACCTTC
TRBV7-3	TRBD2	TRBJ2-2	once	CASSLGLAGEMTGELFF	TGTGCCAGCAGCTTAGGACTAGCGGGAGAAATGACCGGGGAGCTGTTTTTT
TRBV3-1/TRBV3-2	.	TRBJ2-5	.	CASSQGQARQETQYF	TGTGCCAGCAGCCAAGGTCAAGCTAGGCAAGAGACCCAGTACTTC
TRBV7-2	TRBD2	TRBJ2-1	.	CATGLAYNEQFF	TGTGCCACGGGACTAGCCTACAATGAGCAGTTCTTC
TRBV27	.	TRBJ1-1	few	CASSRGTPNTEAFF	TGTGCCAGCAGTAGGGGGACACCAAACACTGAAGCTTTCTTT
TRBV5-8	.	TRBJ1-6	.	CASTRERVNSPLHF	TGTGCCAGCACAAGAGAGAGGGTTAATTCACCCCTCCACTTT
TRBV11-2	TRBD2	TRBJ2-5	.	CASSLTSGRGHETQYF	TGTGCCAGCAGCCTTACTAGCGGGAGAGGTCACGAGACCCAGTACTTC
TRBV7-9	TRBD2	TRBJ2-7	many	CASSLDERGFSYEQYF	TGTGCCAGCAGCTTAGACGAGCGGGGATTCTCCTACGAGCAGTACTTC
TRBV30	.	TRBJ1-5	.	CAWSPIGAHSNQPQHF	TGTGCCTGGAGCCCCATCGGAGCCCATAGCAATCAGCCCCAGCATTTT
TRBV15	.	TRBJ2-5	.	CATSGRGGAETQYF	TGTGCCACCAGCGGTAGGGGGGGGGCCGAGACCCAGTACTTC
TRBV14	TRBD2	TRBJ2-7	.	CASSHLPGTSGIWREEQYF	TGTGCCAGCAGCCACCTGCCCGGGACTAGCGGGATTTGGAGGGAAGAGCAGTACTTC
TRBV5-4	.	TRBJ1-1	.	CASSIQQNTEAFF	TGTGCCAGCAGCATACAACAGAACACTGAAGCTTTCTTT
TRBV10-3	TRBD2	TRBJ2-3	few	CAISPGLDGDTQYF	TGTGCCATCAGCCCGGGACTAGATGGCGATACGCAGTATTTT
TRBV11-3	.	TRBJ1-3	.	CASSSQGASSGNTIYF	TGTGCCAGCAGCTCCCAAGGAGCGAGCTCTGGAAACACCATATATTTT
TRBV4-1	TRBD2	TRBJ2-5	.	CASSQDRERGTQETQYF	TGCGCCAGCAGCCAAGATAGGGAGCGGGGGACACAAGAGACCCAGTACTTC
TRBV2	TRBD1	TRBJ1-1	.	CASSFGTGATEAFF	TGTGCCAGCAGTTTCGGGACAGGGGCCACTGAAGCTTTCTTT
TRBV12-3/TRBV12-4	.	TRBJ2-7	.	CASSFRGGLEQYF	TGTGCCAGCAGTTTTCGCGGGGGCTTGGAGCAGTACTTC
TRBV19	TRBD1	TRBJ1-3	.	CASRKTGGTGNTIYF	TGTGCCAGTAGAAAAACAGGGGGAACTGGAAACACCATATATTTT
TRBV9	.	TRBJ2-1	.	CASRGGTVHNEQFF	TGTGCCAGCAGAGGGGGGACAGTCCACAATGAGCAGTTCTTC
TRBV2	.	TRBJ1-6	.	CASSVGGGGSNSPLHF	TGTGCCAGCAGTGTAGGAGGAGGAGGGTCCAATTCACCCCTCCACTTT
TRBV10-3	.	TRBJ2-2	.	CAISARDLNTGELFF	TGTGCCATCAGTGCAAGGGACTTGAACACCGGGGAGCTGTTTTTT
TRBV12-3/TRBV12-4	.	TRBJ1-2	once	CASSPGGYGYTF	TGTGCCAGCAGCCCCGGGGGGTATGGCTACACCTTC
TRBV6-6	.	TRBJ1-5	few	CASSSDSLGNQPQHF	TGTGCCAGCAGTTCGGACAGTCTAGGGAATCAGCCCCAGCATTTT
TRBV19	.	TRBJ2-2	.	CASKRDRTTFTGELFF	TGTGCCAGTAAACGGGATAGGACGACTTTCACCGGGGAGCTGTTTTTT
TRBV12-3/TRBV12-4	TRBD1	TRBJ1-1	.	CASSLTGYTEAFF	TGTGCCAGCAGTTTGACAGGGTACACTGAAGCTTTCTTT
TRBV3-1/TRBV3-2	TRBD2	TRBJ2-1	.	CASSQDPGLAGYEQFF	TGTGCCAGCAGCCAAGATCCGGGACTAGCGGGATATGAGCAGTTCTTC
TRBV19	.	TRBJ2-2	.	CASSIGLQGMGELFF	TGTGCCAGTAGTATTGGCCTACAGGGAATGGGGGAGCTGTTTTTT
TRBV10-2	.	TRBJ1-6	.	CASSPGNSPLHF	TGCGCCAGCAGTCCCGGTAATTCACCCCTCCACTTT
TRBV10-3	.	TRBJ1-4	.	CAISEGAGGEKLFF	TGTGCCATCAGTGAAGGGGCAGGAGGGGAAAAACTGTTTTTT
TRBV28	.	TRBJ2-7	.	CASCGGSRYEQYF	TGTGCCAGCTGTGGGGGGAGTCGATACGAGCAGTACTTC
TRBV5-1	.	TRBJ2-5	.	CASSLGGEPLRYF	TGCGCCAGCAGCTTGGGCGGGGAGCCCCTCAGGTACTTC
TRBV28	.	TRBJ2-7	many	CASSFGGQQEQYF	TGTGCCAGCAGTTTTGGTGGTCAACAAGAGCAGTACTTC
TRBV2	.	TRBJ1-5	.	CASSEGQYGRQPQHF	TGTGCCAGCAGTGAAGGACAATATGGTCGTCAGCCCCAGCATTTT
TRBV5-1	.	TRBJ2-3	.	CASSLVGKQNTDTQYF	TGCGCCAGCAGCTTGGTGGGTAAACAGAATACAGATACGCAGTATTTT
TRBV11-3	.	TRBJ2-3	once	CASSLVAGMINTQYF	TGTGCCAGCAGCTTAGTGGCAGGGATGATAAATACGCAGTATTTT
TRBV10-2	.	TRBJ1-1	once	CASSAENMNTEAFF	TGCGCCAGCAGTGCGGAGAACATGAACACTGAAGCTTTCTTT
TRBV10-3	TRBD2	TRBJ2-7	once	CAISEYGGGSRYEQYF	TGTGCCATCAGTGAGTACGGCGGGGGGAGTCGGTACGAGCAGTACTTC
TRBV7-2	.	TRBJ1-6	once	CASSLWGRNSPLHF	TGTGCCAGCAGCTTATGGGGGCGTAATTCACCCCTCCACTTT